The T cell receptor beta chain under discussion was sequenced for a study of Ad26.COV2.S vaccination and SARS-CoV-2 variants. This clone was seen once. V was trimmed by 0 bases and J by 2 bases, leaving 8 bases between them. The CDR3 spans 14 residues. Germline CDR1 SGHAT, CDR2 FQNNGV. The assay was immunoSEQ multiplex PCR, and TCRdb's table has in-frame clones only and misses some. The repertoire holds under 150,000 clones, more than 80% seen once, with 4% to 6% in the top ten. The V and J genes are TRBV11-2 and TRBJ2-7; D ambiguous. The receptor was isolated from a human donor who had recovered from COVID-19. The sample was peripheral blood, taken after recovery from COVID-19. The CDR3 coding sequence is TGTGCCAGCAGCTTAGAAGTCGGCACCTACGAGCAGTACTTC. Protein product: CASSLEVGTYEQYF. The full variable domain, completed using reference TRBV11-2 and TRBJ2-7, is EAGVAQSPRYKIIEKRQSVAFWCNPISGHATLYWYQQILGQGPKLLIQFQNNGVVDDSQLPKDRFSAERLKGVDSTLKIQPAKLEDSAVYLCASSLEVGTYEQYFGPGTRLTVT.